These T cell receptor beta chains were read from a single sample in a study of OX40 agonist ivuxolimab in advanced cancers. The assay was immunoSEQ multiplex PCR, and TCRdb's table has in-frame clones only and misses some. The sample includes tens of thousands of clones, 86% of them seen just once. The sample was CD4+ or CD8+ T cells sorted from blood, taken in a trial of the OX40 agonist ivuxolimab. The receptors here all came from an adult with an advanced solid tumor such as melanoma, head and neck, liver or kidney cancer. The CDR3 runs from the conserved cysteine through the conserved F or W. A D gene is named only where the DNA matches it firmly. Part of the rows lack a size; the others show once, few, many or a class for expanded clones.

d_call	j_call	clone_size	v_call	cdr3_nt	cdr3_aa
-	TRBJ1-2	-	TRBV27	TGTGCCAGCAGTCCCTGGACAGTCTCTAACTATGGCTACACCTTC	CASSPWTVSNYGYTF
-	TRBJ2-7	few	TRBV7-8	TGTGCCAGCAGCTTAACGCGGGACACCTCCTACGAGCAGTACTTC	CASSLTRDTSYEQYF
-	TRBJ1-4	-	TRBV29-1	TGCAGCGTTGCGGGGAGGTTGAGCGAAAAACTGTTTTTT	CSVAGRLSEKLFF
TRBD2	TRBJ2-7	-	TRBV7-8	TGTGCCAGCAGCGGACTAGCGAACTCCTACGAGCAGTACTTC	CASSGLANSYEQYF
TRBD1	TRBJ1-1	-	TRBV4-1	TGCGCCAGCGCAAGTCTACAGGGGGCGGGCACTGAAGCTTTCTTT	CASASLQGAGTEAFF
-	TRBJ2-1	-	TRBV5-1	TGCGCCAGCAACCTTCTAGCGTTTAGTCAGAGTGAGCAGTTCTTC	CASNLLAFSQSEQFF
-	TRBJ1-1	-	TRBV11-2	TGTGCCAGCAGCTTAGCGGGAGGGGTGGGTGGCACTGAAGCTTTCTTT	CASSLAGGVGGTEAFF
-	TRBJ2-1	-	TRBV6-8	TGTGCCAGCCCCTATGGACCCGGCTCCTACAATGAGCAGTTCTTC	CASPYGPGSYNEQFF
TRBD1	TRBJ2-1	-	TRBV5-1	TGCGCCAGCAGCTTGTGGACAGGGGGCCGTTACAATGAGCAGTTCTTC	CASSLWTGGRYNEQFF
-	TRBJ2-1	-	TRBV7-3	TGTGCCAGCAGTTATCTAAAGAACAATGAGCAGTTCTTC	CASSYLKNNEQFF
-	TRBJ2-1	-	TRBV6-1	TGTGCCAGCAGTGAAGTGACAGCGAGCAATGAGCAGTTCTTC	CASSEVTASNEQFF
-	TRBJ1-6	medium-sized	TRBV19	TGTGCCAGTAGTATCCAGGGGTCACCCCTCCACTTT	CASSIQGSPLHF
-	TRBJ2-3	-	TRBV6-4	TGTGCCAGCAGTGACTCGATGCGGGATCCAGATACGCAGTATTTT	CASSDSMRDPDTQYF
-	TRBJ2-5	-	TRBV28	TGTGCCAGCAGCTCGTTGGGGCAAGAGACCCAGTACTTC	CASSSLGQETQYF
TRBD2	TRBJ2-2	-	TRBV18	TGTGCCAGCTCACCGGGACTAGCGGGAAACGGGGAGCTGTTTTTT	CASSPGLAGNGELFF
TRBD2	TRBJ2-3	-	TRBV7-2	TGTGCCAGCAGCTTAAGGGGTAGCGGGAGTGGCGATACGCAGTATTTT	CASSLRGSGSGDTQYF
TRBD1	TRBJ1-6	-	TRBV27	TGTGCCAGCACCCCGGGACAGAAGAATTCACCCCTCCACTTT	CASTPGQKNSPLHF
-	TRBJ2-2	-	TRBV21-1	TGTGCCAGCAGCAAAATCGGGACAGATATCATCGGGGAGCTGTTTTTT	CASSKIGTDIIGELFF
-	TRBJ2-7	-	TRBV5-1	TGCGCCAGCAGCTTTGGACCCGATGGAGGCGAGCAGTACTTC	CASSFGPDGGEQYF
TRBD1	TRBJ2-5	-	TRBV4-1	TGCGCCAGCAGCCCCCTCCCCCCAGGGGGCAAGGAGACCCAGTACTTC	CASSPLPPGGKETQYF
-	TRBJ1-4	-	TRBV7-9	TGTGCCAGCAGCTCCACAGGGTTGGTTAATGAAAAACTGTTTTTT	CASSSTGLVNEKLFF
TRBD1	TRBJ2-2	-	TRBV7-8	TGTGCCAGCAGCTTATTGGCCGGACAGGCCGGGGAGCTGTTTTTT	CASSLLAGQAGELFF
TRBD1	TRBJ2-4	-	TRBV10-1	TGCGCCAGCACGGCAGGGGGCTCTTTCTCCAAAAACATTCAGTACTTC	CASTAGGSFSKNIQYF
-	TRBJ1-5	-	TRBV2	TGTGCCAGCAGTGATTTAGGTCAGCCCCAGCATTTT	CASSDLGQPQHF
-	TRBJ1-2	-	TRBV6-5	TGTGCCAGCAGTTACTCGACGGGAAACGGGGGCTACACCTTC	CASSYSTGNGGYTF
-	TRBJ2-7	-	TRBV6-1	TGTGCCAGCAGTGAAGCGTCCTTGAGTCACCACTACGAGCAGTACTTC	CASSEASLSHHYEQYF
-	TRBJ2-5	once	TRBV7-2	TGTGCCAGCAGCTCGGGACACCGCCAAGAGACCCAGTACTTC	CASSSGHRQETQYF
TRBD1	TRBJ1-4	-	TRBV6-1	TGTGCCATTACCGGGGGACAGGGGTACGAAAAACTGTTTTTT	CAITGGQGYEKLFF
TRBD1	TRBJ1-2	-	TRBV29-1	TGCAGCGTTGATTACGCGACAGGGGGGCTCTATGGCTACACCTTC	CSVDYATGGLYGYTF
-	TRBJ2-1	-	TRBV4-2	TGTGCCAGCAGCCAATCGTTCAGAGATGAGCAGTTCTTC	CASSQSFRDEQFF
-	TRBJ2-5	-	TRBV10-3	TGTGCCATCAGTGAGTTTCCGGGACCAGCATCCGAGACCCAGTACTTC	CAISEFPGPASETQYF
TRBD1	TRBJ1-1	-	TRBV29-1	TGCAGCGCCCAGACAGGGGGGAACACTGAAGCTTTCTTT	CSAQTGGNTEAFF
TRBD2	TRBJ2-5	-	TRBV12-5	TGTGCTAGTGGTTTGGGACTAGCGGGGGGGCAAGAGACCCAGTACTTC	CASGLGLAGGQETQYF
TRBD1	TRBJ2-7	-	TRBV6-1	TGTGCCAGCAGTGAATGGGACAGGTCCTACGAGCAGTACTTC	CASSEWDRSYEQYF
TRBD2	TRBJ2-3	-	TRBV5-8	TGTGCCAGCAGCCCGACGGGGGGGCTAATAGATACGCAGTATTTT	CASSPTGGLIDTQYF
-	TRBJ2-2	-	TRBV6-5	TGTGCCAGCAGGGAAGATAGGGGTACCGGGGAGCTGTTTTTT	CASREDRGTGELFF
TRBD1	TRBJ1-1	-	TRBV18	TGTGCCAGCTCACCAACAGGGGCGCTTGAAGCTTTCTTT	CASSPTGALEAFF
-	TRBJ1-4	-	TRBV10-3	TGTGCCATCAGTGAGTCACCGGGGGCAGGTGAAAAACTGTTTTTT	CAISESPGAGEKLFF
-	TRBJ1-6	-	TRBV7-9	TGTGCCAGCAGCTTAGTACGGACATACCCCTATAATTCACCCCTCCACTTT	CASSLVRTYPYNSPLHF
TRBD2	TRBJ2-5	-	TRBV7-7	TGTGCTAGCAGCTCAGGACTAGCGGGAGCGAAGATCCAAGAGACCCAGTACTTC	CASSSGLAGAKIQETQYF